The 24 T cell receptor beta chains listed next were all sequenced from one sample in a study of CD8 T cells in Susac syndrome. A quantity of about 0.45 to 1 ug RNA underwent reverse transcription using random hexamers. MiXCR was run by TCRdb on the immunoSEQ multiplex PCR reads, yielding one entry per CDR3 protein. The repertoire has 120,000 or so distinct CDR3 sequences, 90% to 95% of them found once; the top ten carry around 0.2%. Sequencing input: CD8+ T cells from PBMCs. The origin of the receptors is a human donor with Susac syndrome.

The chain couples TRBV11-1 to TRBJ1-5, with no clear D. In germline, CDR1 is SGHAT, CDR2 FQDESV (reference sequence). V dropped 4 bases and J dropped 7 bases, with 11 bases sitting between them. This CDR3 comprises 13 residues. The CDR3 loop is CASSSSPGQPQHF. DNA of the CDR3: TGTGCCAGCAGCTCCTCTCCGGGGCAGCCCCAGCATTTT. The full variable domain, its missing parts supplied by reference TRBV11-1 and TRBJ1-5, is EAEVAQSPRYKITEKSQAVAFWCDPISGHATLYWYRQILGQGPELLVQFQDESVVDDSQLPKDRFSAERLKGVDSTLKIQPAELGDSAMYLCASSSSPGQPQHFGDGTRLSIL.

V is TRBV7-9 and J is TRBJ1-2, with 8 bases matching TRBD1. Trimming at V came to 5 bases and at J to 3 bases, leaving 2 bases not matched to a gene. Germline lookup yields CDR1 SEHNR and CDR2 FQNEAQ (reference sequence). CDR3 length: 13 residues. CDR3 coding DNA: TGTGCCAGCAGCCCGGGACAGGACTATGGCTACACCTTC. This sequence encodes CASSPGQDYGYTF.

This chain connects TRBV20-1 to TRBJ2-1; TRBD2 matches at 7 bases. The germline CDR1 and CDR2 sequences are DFQATT and SNEGSKA (reference sequence). J gave up 5 bases and V 0 bases, and 4 bases lay outside the gene matches. The CDR3 is 14 amino acids. In DNA, the CDR3 is TGCAGTGCTAGAGATGCCCTAGCGGACAATGAGCAGTTCTTC. Translating it yields CSARDALADNEQFF.

The chain is built from TRBV20-1 and TRBJ1-2; 11 bases line up with TRBD1. V lost 5 bases, J lost 5 bases, and 4 bases stayed unmatched. CDR1 and CDR2 (germline): DFQATT, SNEGSKA (reference sequence). The CDR3 extends over 13 amino acids. As DNA, the CDR3 is TGCAGTGCTCCTGGACAGGGGGCATATGGCTACACCTTC. Translated: CSAPGQGAYGYTF.

V is TRBV6-6 and J is TRBJ1-4, with D possibly TRBD1 on 5 matching bases. CDR3 size: 13 residues. Looked up from germline, CDR1 is MNHNY and CDR2 is SVGAGI (reference sequence). Trimming took 4 bases from V and 8 from J, leaving 11 bases between them. CDR3 nucleotide sequence: TGTGCCAGCAGTTGGGCAGGGAACGAAAAACTGTTTTTT. Residues: CASSWAGNEKLFF.

V gene TRBV12-3 or TRBV12-4 combines with J gene TRBJ1-6; perhaps TRBD1 as D (5 bases). The CDR3 is made up of 16 amino acids. The V and J ends lost 1 base and 8 bases respectively, with 15 bases between them. This CDR3 is CASSLGDRNVDSPLHF. The CDR3 DNA reads as TGTGCCAGCAGTTTAGGGGACCGAAATGTCGATTCACCCCTCCACTTT.

The chain has TRBV9 and TRBJ1-2; TRBD1 aligns across 9 bases. Germline trimming cut 0 bases from V and 1 base from J; bases unmatched to any gene: 13. CDR3 length: 19 residues. CDR1 SGDLS and CDR2 YYNGEE come from the germline V gene. The CDR3 DNA sequence: TGTGCCAGCAGCGTAGAGGGCGTGGTGCGGACAGGGGTTAACTATGGCTACACCTTC. Translated: CASSVEGVVRTGVNYGYTF. Complete variable domain (other parts from reference TRBV9 and TRBJ1-2): DSGVTQTPKHLITATGQRVTLRCSPRSGDLSVYWYQQSLDQGLQFLIQYYNGEERAKGNILERFSAQQFPDLHSELNLSSLELGDSALYFCASSVEGVVRTGVNYGYTFGSGTRLTVV.

This chain joins TRBV4-1 and TRBJ1-2; weak D call: TRBD1 (5 bases). This CDR3 has 16 amino acids. The germline V gene encodes CDR1 MGHRA and CDR2 YSYEKL. The V gene lost 1 base and the J gene lost 5 bases, with 17 bases spanning the gap. CDR3 region: CASSQGPGGGDYGYTF. Here the CDR3 DNA reads TGCGCCAGCAGCCAAGGCCCCGGGGGAGGTGATTATGGCTACACCTTC.

The rearrangement joins TRBV2 to TRBJ1-1; the D is unclear. Germline V gene lookup returns CDR1 SNHLY and CDR2 FYNNEI. CDR3 length equals 13 residues. V shed 6 bases and J shed 10 bases, with 18 bases lying between them. The CDR3 reads CASRVVSRQGAFF. Here the CDR3 DNA reads TGTGCCAGCAGAGTCGTCTCCCGGCAAGGAGCTTTCTTT.

The genes are TRBV25-1 and TRBJ2-3; D may be TRBD2 (5 bases). The CDR3 is made up of 14 amino acids. V was pared by 4 bases and J by 3 bases, with 11 bases between. The germline V gene has CDR1 MGHDK and CDR2 SYGVNS. The CDR3 bases are TGTGCCAGCAGTGCGGGGAGCGAGACAGATACGCAGTATTTT. Amino acid sequence: CASSAGSETDTQYF. Using reference TRBV25-1 and TRBJ2-3 for the parts outside the CDR3, the full variable domain is EADIYQTPRYLVIGTGKKITLECSQTMGHDKMYWYQQDPGMELHLIHYSYGVNSTEKGDLSSESTVSRIRTEHFPLTLESARPSHTSQYLCASSAGSETDTQYFGPGTRLTVL.

The chain recombines TRBV28 with TRBJ1-5, with D perhaps TRBD1 (5 bases). The germline V and J ends were trimmed by 10 bases and 1 base, with 29 bases remaining between them. CDR1 and CDR2 (germline): MDHEN, SYDVKM. The CDR3 is 19 amino acids. CDR3 loop: CATFLPTEGNIGSNQPQHF. The CDR3 DNA reads as TGTGCCACCTTCCTCCCGACCGAGGGGAATATAGGAAGCAATCAGCCCCAGCATTTT.

The gene calls are TRBV12-5 and TRBJ1-5; possible D gene TRBD1, 5 bases. The germline gives CDR1 LGHNT, CDR2 FRNRAP. Trimming took 0 bases from V and 5 from J, leaving 17 bases between them. This CDR3 is 17 amino acids long. CDR3 bases: TGTGCTAGTGGTTTGGTTCGTGCGGGGGACCTTTATCAGCCCCAGCATTTT. It is translated as CASGLVRAGDLYQPQHF. Together with reference TRBV12-5 and TRBJ1-5, the CDR3 gives the full variable domain: DARVTQTPRHKVTEMGQEVTMRCQPILGHNTVFWYRQTMMQGLELLAYFRNRAPLDDSGMPKDRFSAEMPDATLATLKIQPSEPRDSAVYFCASGLVRAGDLYQPQHFGDGTRLSIL.

The chain has TRBV11-2 and TRBJ2-7, with D unresolved. The V end was cut by 2 bases, the J end by 3 bases, with 5 bases between. The germline gives CDR1 SGHAT, CDR2 FQNNGV. This CDR3 comprises 12 residues. The CDR3 protein is CASSLPGYEQYF. The CDR3 coding sequence is TGTGCCAGCAGCTTACCAGGCTACGAGCAGTACTTC.

This rearrangement joins TRBV9 to TRBJ2-1, with 9 bases matching TRBD2. The V segment lost 0 bases and the J segment 8 bases; nucleotides outside the gene matches: 6. This CDR3 is 15 amino acids long. Germline loops: CDR1 SGDLS, CDR2 YYNGEE. CDR3: CASSVGTSAQYEQFF. In DNA form, the CDR3 reads TGTGCCAGCAGCGTAGGGACTAGCGCCCAGTATGAGCAGTTCTTC.

This clonotype has just one count. The chain uses TRBV15 and TRBJ2-2, with unresolved D. Germline CDR1 is LNHNV and CDR2 is YYDKDF (reference sequence). The V end was cut by 4 bases, the J end by 2 bases, with 20 bases between. CDR3 length: 18 amino acids. CDR3 coding DNA: TGTGCCACCAGCATCCAATCTGACGTCACTCATAACACCGGGGAGCTGTTTTTT. It translates to CATSIQSDVTHNTGELFF.

J is TRBJ1-2 and V is TRBV13, with a weak D call TRBD1 (5 bases). This CDR3 spans 18 amino acids. CDR1 is PRHDT and CDR2 is FYEKMQ in the germline V gene (reference sequence). V lost 4 bases, J lost 3 bases, and 24 bases lay in between. This chain's CDR3 is CASSSPTGLPSTHYGYTF. The DNA for the CDR3 is TGTGCCAGCAGCTCCCCTACGGGGCTCCCCTCCACTCACTATGGCTACACCTTC.

This clonotype was seen just once. The chain carries TRBV1 and TRBJ1-3. TRBV1 is assigned pseudogene status. The CDR3 length is 12 residues. CDR3 DNA sequence: TGCACCAGCAGGGAAACTGGAAACACCATATATTTT. Encoded protein: CTSRETGNTIYF.

As DNA, the CDR3 is TGCGCCAGCAGCACCCCTGAGAACTATGGCTACACCTTC. Translating it yields CASSTPENYGYTF. This chain links TRBV5-1 with TRBJ1-2; no clear D. In germline, CDR1 is SGHRS, CDR2 YFSETQ. The CDR3 runs to 13 residues. V lost 4 bases, J lost 2 bases, and 9 bases lay in between.

This clonotype was picked up one time. The chain couples TRBV19 to TRBJ1-4; D is undetermined. Deletions cut 3 bases from V and 3 bases from J, with 8 bases between. The CDR3 loop spans 14 amino acids. In germline, CDR1 is LNHDA, CDR2 SQIVND (reference sequence). The CDR3: CASSMFGSNEKLFF. The CDR3 DNA follows: TGTGCCAGTAGTATGTTTGGATCTAATGAAAAACTGTTTTTT.

The genes are TRBV3-1 and TRBJ1-3; no firm D call. The V end was cut by 5 bases, the J end by 4 bases, with 12 bases between. Germline CDR1 and CDR2: LGHDT and YNNKEL (reference sequence). The CDR3 is made up of 14 amino acids. CDR3: CASSVSGDGNTIYF. CDR3 DNA sequence: TGTGCCAGCAGCGTAAGTGGAGACGGAAACACCATATATTTT.

This clonotype was observed once. The chain has TRBV12-3 or TRBV12-4 and TRBJ1-2, with D unresolved. The CDR3 has 11 amino acids. V was trimmed by 3 bases and J by 6 bases, leaving 5 bases between them. CDR3 region: CASSFSHGYTF. The CDR3 region has the DNA TGTGCCAGCAGTTTTAGTCATGGCTACACCTTC.

The rearrangement joins TRBV30 to TRBJ2-6; D could derive from TRBD1 or TRBD2 (5 bases each). V gave up 1 base and J gave up 2 bases, with 6 bases separating them. This CDR3 is 14 amino acids long. The germline gives CDR1 GTSNPN, CDR2 SVGIG (reference sequence). CDR3 nucleotide sequence: TGTGCCTGGAGTGGAGGGGCTGGGGCCAACGTCCTGACTTTC. Encoded protein: CAWSGGAGANVLTF.

The chain recombines TRBV11-2 with TRBJ2-2; 7 nucleotides line up with TRBD2. CDR1 SGHAT and CDR2 FQNNGV come from the germline V gene. V shed 4 bases and J 0 bases; nucleotides not matched to a gene: 8. This CDR3 is 17 amino acids long. The CDR3 DNA is TGTGCCAGCAGCTCGGACTCTAGCGGAGCGAACACCGGGGAGCTGTTTTTT. This codes for CASSSDSSGANTGELFF.

The V gene is TRBV20-1, the J gene TRBJ1-5, with D unclear. V was pared by 4 bases and J by 2 bases, with 12 bases between. From germline, CDR1 is DFQATT and CDR2 SNEGSKA (reference sequence). The CDR3 consists of 14 residues. Here the CDR3 DNA reads TGCAGTGCTATGGAGGGCCGGCGCAATCAGCCCCAGCATTTT. It translates to CSAMEGRRNQPQHF.